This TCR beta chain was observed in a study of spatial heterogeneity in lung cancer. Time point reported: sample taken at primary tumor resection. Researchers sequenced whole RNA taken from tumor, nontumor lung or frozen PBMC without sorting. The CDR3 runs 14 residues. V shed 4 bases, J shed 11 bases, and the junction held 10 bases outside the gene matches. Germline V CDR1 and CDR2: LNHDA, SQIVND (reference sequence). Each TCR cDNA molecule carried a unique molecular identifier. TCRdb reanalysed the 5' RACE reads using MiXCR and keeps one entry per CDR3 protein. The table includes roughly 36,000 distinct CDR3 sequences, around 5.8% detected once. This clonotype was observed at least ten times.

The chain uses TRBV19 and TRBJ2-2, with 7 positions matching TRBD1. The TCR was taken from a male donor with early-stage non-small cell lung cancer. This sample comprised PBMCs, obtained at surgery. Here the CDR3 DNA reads TGTGCCAGTAGTACACGACAGGGTCTGGCAGAGCTGTTTTTT. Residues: CASSTRQGLAELFF.